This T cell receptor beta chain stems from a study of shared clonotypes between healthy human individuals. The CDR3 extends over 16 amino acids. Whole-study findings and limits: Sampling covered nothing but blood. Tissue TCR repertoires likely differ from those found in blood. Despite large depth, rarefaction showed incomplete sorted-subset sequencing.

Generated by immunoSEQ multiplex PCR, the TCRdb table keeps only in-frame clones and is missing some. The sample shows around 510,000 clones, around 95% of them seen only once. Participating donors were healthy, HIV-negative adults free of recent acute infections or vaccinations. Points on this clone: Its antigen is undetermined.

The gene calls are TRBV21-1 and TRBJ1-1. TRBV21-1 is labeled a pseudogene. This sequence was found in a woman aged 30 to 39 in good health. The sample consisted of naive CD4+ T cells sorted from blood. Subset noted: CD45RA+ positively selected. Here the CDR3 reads CASSKRPGRRNTEAFF. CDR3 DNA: TGTGCCAGCAGCAAAAGGCCAGGTAGGAGGAACACTGAAGCTTTCTTT.